This T cell receptor (beta chain) originates from a study of beta chain features in type 1 diabetes. Overall study results and limits: Naive, central memory and regulatory TCRB repertoires appeared more similar among patients than healthy donors.

Researchers reported sorting CD4+ naive, central memory, regulatory and stem cell-like memory cells via CD45RO/CCR7/CD25/CD127/CD95/CD27. Purity above 95% was achieved in all sorted populations. The isolated RNA, all of it, was reverse transcribed, so expressed TCRB transcripts were what got sequenced. Roughly 3.6 million reads per sample were averaged for naive, central memory and regulatory samples. Measured with immunoSEQ multiplex PCR; TCRdb has only the in-frame clones, and not every one. The sample carries 130,000 or so clones, 9% to 10% recorded once. This clone has only a few counts. The antigen remains unidentified. This TCR derives from a woman between 35 and 50 years old in good health. The sequenced sample was central memory CD4+ T cells from blood.

The CDR3 region is CASSGQVSGNTIYF. The CDR3 bases are TGTGCCAGCTCGGGACAGGTCTCTGGAAACACCATATATTTT. This chain connects TRBV7-9 to TRBJ1-3; TRBD1 matches at 8 bases. Per the germline V gene, CDR1 is SEHNR and CDR2 is FQNEAQ (reference sequence). CDR3 length: 14 residues. V was clipped by 8 bases and J by 0 bases; unmatched bases: 3.